This T cell receptor beta chain is from a study of CD8 T cells in Susac syndrome. Study results and limitations: As the study acknowledged, the number of individuals in its TCR sequencing and HLA analysis was relatively small. The CD4+ T cell repertoires from Susac syndrome exhibited no clonal expansion.

Regarding this clonotype: Its antigen is unknown.

Germline CDR1 and CDR2: SNHLY and FYNNEI. This CDR3 region has 15 residues. Trimming pared 3 bases from V and 1 base from J, leaving 11 bases between. The RNA, about 0.5 to 1 ug, was put through reverse transcription using random hexamers. Amplification of TCR beta CDR3 by immunoSEQ multiplex PCR spanned 54 Vbeta and 13 Jbeta. TCRdb analysed the immunoSEQ multiplex PCR reads with MiXCR anew, one entry per CDR3 protein. Among approximately 180,000 distinct CDR3 sequences listed, 85% to 95% were seen once. The genes are TRBV2 and TRBJ2-3, with D perhaps matching TRBD2 (6 bases). This receptor was taken from a human donor with Susac syndrome. The specimen sequenced was CD4+ T cells from PBMCs. CDR3 nucleotides: TGTGCCAGCAGTGAGATAGCGGTAGGCACAGATACGCAGTATTTT. It codes for CASSEIAVGTDTQYF.